Presented here are 24 T cell receptor beta chains from one specimen sequenced in a study of cytomegalovirus exposure and HLA in healthy donors. The assay was immunoSEQ multiplex PCR, and TCRdb's table has in-frame clones only and misses some. Found here are about 150,000 clones, approximately 90% of them singletons; the top ten hold 0.6% to 0.85%. The specimen was PBMCs. Receptors originate from a man younger than 35 in good health and CMV-seronegative.

V and J are TRBV9 and TRBJ1-6; 7 bases line up with TRBD1. Germline CDR1 and CDR2: SGDLS and YYNGEE. The trim removed 0 bases at V and 9 bases at J, leaving 3 bases unmatched. The CDR3 spans 14 residues. CDR3 DNA: TGTGCCAGCAGCGTAGCGCAGGGGGGTTCACCCCTCCACTTT. Translated: CASSVAQGGSPLHF.

In nucleotides, the CDR3 is TGTGCCAGCAGCAGCGCGGGACTAGCGGGAGTAGAGACCCAGTACTTC. Encoded protein: CASSSAGLAGVETQYF. The genes are TRBV11-2 and TRBJ2-5, with TRBD2 matching over 14 bases. The ends lost 5 bases at V and 4 bases at J; junction bases unmatched: 6. This CDR3 region has 16 residues. Per germline, CDR1 SGHAT and CDR2 FQNNGV.

This clone was seen a single time. V usage is TRBV7-9 and J usage is TRBJ2-2; 7 bases fit TRBD1. The germline V gene has CDR1 SEHNR and CDR2 FQNEAQ (reference sequence). V dropped 0 bases and J dropped 5; count of bases not matched to a gene: 3. The length of the CDR3 is 15 residues. CDR3 sequence (DNA): TGTGCCAGCAGCTTAGCACAGGGGTTTACCGGGGAGCTGTTTTTT. Amino acids: CASSLAQGFTGELFF.

The chain couples TRBV4-3 to TRBJ2-1, with 9 bases that match TRBD2. Germline loops: CDR1 LGHNA, CDR2 YSLEER. There are 17 residues in the CDR3. J gave up 3 bases and V 0 bases, and 6 bases lay outside the gene matches. As DNA, the CDR3 is TGCGCCAGCAGCCAAGATGACGCGGGAGGGGTCTACAATGAGCAGTTCTTC. Translating it yields CASSQDDAGGVYNEQFF.

This chain links TRBV18 with TRBJ1-2, with unresolved D. V was trimmed by 4 bases and J by 6 bases, leaving 12 bases between them. Germline lookup yields CDR1 KGHSH and CDR2 LQKENI. The CDR3 is 13 amino acids. The CDR3 DNA is TGTGCCAGCTCACACGACTCTTCGGATGGCTACACCTTC. Encoded protein: CASSHDSSDGYTF.

The chain combines TRBV9 with TRBJ1-1; possible D gene TRBD1, 6 bases. This CDR3 comprises 14 residues. Germline-derived CDR1 and CDR2 are SGDLS and YYNGEE. Trimming took 4 bases from V and 4 from J, leaving 14 bases between them. The CDR3 loop reads CASSTQGRGTEAFF. The DNA for the CDR3 is TGTGCCAGCAGCACGCAGGGGCGAGGCACTGAAGCTTTCTTT.

The chain joins TRBV27 to TRBJ1-2; maybe TRBD1 (6 bases). V lost 2 bases and J 8 bases, leaving 12 bases between the germline ends. The CDR3 sequence is 13 residues long. Germline V gene sequence: CDR1 MNHEY, CDR2 SMNVEV (reference sequence). CDR3 sequence reads: CASSLDQGSGYTF. CDR3 in DNA: TGTGCCAGCAGTTTAGACCAGGGGAGCGGCTACACCTTC.

This chain links TRBV6-1 with TRBJ2-5; 7 nucleotides agree with TRBD1. Germline values: CDR1 MNHNS, CDR2 SASEGT. CDR3 length equals 13 residues. V was clipped by 6 bases and J by 3 bases; unmatched bases: 4. Here the CDR3 DNA reads TGTGCCAGCAGCCGGGACAGAGAAGAGACCCAGTACTTC. As protein: CASSRDREETQYF.

This clone has a single count. The chain joins TRBV27 to TRBJ1-1; D is possibly TRBD1 (6 bases). Germline V gene data show CDR1 as MNHEY and CDR2 as SMNVEV (reference sequence). V was clipped by 1 base and J by 3 bases, with 12 bases between them. The CDR3 consists of 15 residues. The CDR3 here is CASSLFAGADTEAFF. DNA of the CDR3: TGTGCCAGCAGTTTATTCGCGGGGGCCGACACTGAAGCTTTCTTT.

CDR3: CASSPLAGGTDTQYF. The CDR3 DNA sequence: TGTGCCAGCAGTCCTTTGGCGGGGGGCACAGATACGCAGTATTTT. V and J are TRBV6-5 and TRBJ2-3, with TRBD2 matching over 7 bases. The CDR3 is 15 residues long. Germline lookup yields CDR1 MNHEY and CDR2 SVGAGI. J gave up 1 base and V 5 bases, and 6 bases lay outside the gene matches.

CDR3 residues: CSGRGTSGSRKQFF. DNA for the CDR3: TGCAGCGGGAGAGGGACTAGCGGGAGTAGGAAGCAGTTCTTC. J is TRBJ2-1 and V is TRBV29-1; 14 bases fit TRBD2. The V gene's germline CDR1 is SQVTM and CDR2 ANQGSEA. V lost 7 bases to trimming and J lost 11 bases; unmatched junction nucleotides: 10. The CDR3 is 14 residues long.

The chain joins TRBV11-3 to TRBJ1-1; possible D gene TRBD1, 5 bases. CDR1 and CDR2 (germline): SGHNT, YENEEA. The CDR3 runs 15 residues. Trimming left V 1 base short and J 5 bases short, with 14 bases between. Written as DNA, the CDR3 is TGTGCCAGCAGCTTAGGGTCAGGGCTGGGGACTGAAGCTTTCTTT. Protein sequence: CASSLGSGLGTEAFF.

This CDR3 is CASSLEGTGTYGYTF. DNA for the CDR3: TGTGCCAGCAGCTTAGAGGGGACAGGGACCTATGGCTACACCTTC. This rearrangement joins TRBV11-1 to TRBJ1-2; 9 bases are a match to TRBD1. Germline V lookup: CDR1 SGHAT, CDR2 FQDESV (reference sequence). The junction had 4 bases not matched to a gene; V was cut back by 1 base and J by 4 bases. This CDR3 region has 15 residues.

This rearrangement joins TRBV14 to TRBJ1-2, with TRBD1 matching 11 bases. The germline CDR1 and CDR2 sequences are SGHDN and FVKESK. The CDR3 is 15 residues long. The trim removed 5 bases at V and 3 bases at J, leaving 5 bases unmatched. The CDR3 is CASSKWTGGDYGYTF. CDR3 bases: TGTGCCAGCAGCAAATGGACAGGGGGCGACTATGGCTACACCTTC.

Only one count was recorded for this clone. The genes are TRBV5-1 and TRBJ2-5, with 15 nucleotides matching TRBD2. Per the germline V gene, CDR1 is SGHRS and CDR2 is YFSETQ. V shed 4 bases and J 3 bases; nucleotides not matched to a gene: 13. CDR3 length equals 19 residues. The CDR3 region has the DNA TGCGCCAGCAGCAGATCGGGACTAGCGGGAGGAGGGATCGAAGAGACCCAGTACTTC. Translating gives CASSRSGLAGGGIEETQYF.

V is TRBV6-1 and J is TRBJ1-6, with TRBD1 matching 7 bases. The ends lost 1 base at V and 3 bases at J; junction bases unmatched: 3. The CDR3 is made up of 16 amino acids. Germline CDR1 is MNHNS and CDR2 is SASEGT. The CDR3 DNA reads as TGTGCCAGCAGTGAAGGAGGGGGCGTCTATAATTCACCCCTCCACTTT. This codes for CASSEGGGVYNSPLHF.

This rearrangement joins TRBV25-1 to TRBJ1-2; 7 bases line up with TRBD1. From germline, CDR1 is MGHDK and CDR2 SYGVNS. With V trimmed by 2 bases and J by 4 bases, 7 bases remained unmatched. The CDR3 loop spans 15 amino acids. The CDR3 DNA is TGTGCCAGCAGTGAAACGGACAGGCCGGCCTATGGCTACACCTTC. Its translation is CASSETDRPAYGYTF.

V is TRBV6-5 and J is TRBJ1-6; possibly TRBD1 for D (6 bases). Germline V CDR1 and CDR2: MNHEY, SVGAGI. CDR3 length: 16 amino acids. V lost 4 bases to trimming and J lost 7 bases, with 17 bases between them. CDR3 sequence: CASSLQIQGYNSPLHF. The CDR3 coding sequence is TGTGCCAGCAGTTTACAAATACAGGGTTACAATTCACCCCTCCACTTT.

This chain uses TRBV7-9 with TRBJ2-7; D may be TRBD1 (6 bases). Trimming left V 4 bases short and J 3 bases short, with 22 bases between. Germline lookup yields CDR1 SEHNR and CDR2 FQNEAQ (reference sequence). This CDR3 has 17 residues. The CDR3 sequence is CASSSSPRDNPFYEQYF. The CDR3 nucleotides are TGTGCCAGCAGCTCTTCCCCCCGGGACAATCCCTTCTACGAGCAGTACTTC.

This clone has a handful of counts. The V gene is TRBV19, the J gene TRBJ1-5; 9 nucleotides line up with TRBD1. The CDR3 sequence is 15 residues long. After removal of 5 bases from V and 6 bases from J, the junction contained 8 bases not matched to a gene. Germline V gives CDR1 LNHDA, CDR2 SQIVND (reference sequence). In DNA, the CDR3 is TGTGCCAGTAGTGATACAGGGGGCGAGGTTCAGCCCCAGCATTTT. Its translation: CASSDTGGEVQPQHF.

The rearrangement joins TRBV6-5 to TRBJ1-1, with D possibly TRBD1 on 6 matching bases. V was clipped by 8 bases and J by 2 bases, with 18 bases between them. CDR3 length equals 15 residues. Germline V gene lookup returns CDR1 MNHEY and CDR2 SVGAGI. This CDR3 reads CASPEGGTKNTEAFF. In DNA form, the CDR3 reads TGTGCCAGCCCGGAGGGAGGGACAAAAAACACTGAAGCTTTCTTT.

The chain has TRBV13 and TRBJ1-3; D is unclear. The CDR3 spans 14 residues. V was shortened by 5 bases and J by 4 bases, with 12 bases between the two germline ends. Looked up from germline, CDR1 is PRHDT and CDR2 is FYEKMQ (reference sequence). The CDR3, as DNA: TGTGCCAGCAGCGTATTTTTTGGCGGAAACACCATATATTTT. Protein: CASSVFFGGNTIYF.

This clone occurred once. The chain recombines TRBV7-6 with TRBJ1-3; no clear D gene. V lost 5 bases, J lost 1 base, and 9 bases lay in between. Germline assignment: CDR1 SGHVS and CDR2 FNYEAQ. This CDR3 comprises 14 residues. The CDR3 protein is CASSRGLSGNTIYF. DNA of the CDR3: TGTGCCAGCAGCAGAGGGCTATCTGGAAACACCATATATTTT.

The rearrangement joins TRBV11-2 to TRBJ2-2; 8 bases are shared with TRBD2. Unmatched junction bases numbered 10, after V lost 1 base and J lost 6 bases. The CDR3 extends over 17 amino acids. Per the germline V gene, CDR1 is SGHAT and CDR2 is FQNNGV. CDR3: CASSLAWTSPSAGELFF. Written as DNA, the CDR3 is TGTGCCAGCAGCTTAGCGTGGACTAGCCCCTCTGCCGGGGAGCTGTTTTTT.